The 18 T cell receptor beta chains below all came from one sample that was sequenced in a study of Ad26.COV2.S vaccination and SARS-CoV-2 variants. This sample's treatment: approximately 18 received Ad26.COV2.S at low or high dose, single or two shots; roughly five received placebo; per-sample allocation not given. Day 63 after the first vaccine or placebo injection was the time point for sampling. This table comes from immunoSEQ multiplex PCR, and its TCRdb copy is limited to in-frame clones, with some not included. The sample has over 400,000 clones; 89% are singletons. Sequencing used peripheral blood, obtained in a trial of Ad26.COV2.S vaccine versus placebo. These receptors originate from a person aged 18-60 years who received the Ad26.COV2.S COVID-19 vaccine or a placebo.

The chain employs TRBV7-2 and TRBJ2-7; possibly TRBD1 for D (5 bases). Germline assignment: CDR1 SGHTA and CDR2 FQGNSA. The CDR3 spans 14 residues. Trimming took off 0 bases at V and 1 base at J, with 7 bases between the two ends. The CDR3 region has the DNA TGTGCCAGCAGCTTAGCTGCAGGGTCCTACGAGCAGTACGTC. Protein product: CASSLAAGSYEQYV.

This clone was counted ten times or more. The rearrangement uses TRBV11-2 and TRBJ2-7, with D perhaps TRBD2 (5 bases). Trimming took off 3 bases at V and 4 bases at J, with 16 bases between the two ends. Germline CDR1 SGHAT, CDR2 FQNNGV. This CDR3 is 15 amino acids long. The CDR3 loop reads CASSFEGVIGYEQYF. CDR3 DNA: TGTGCCAGCAGCTTTGAGGGAGTGATAGGATACGAGCAGTACTTC.

CDR3 sequence (DNA): TGTGCCAGCAGCTTAGATGGGTCGGGGAGGGCCGGAGATACGCAGTATTTT. Protein product: CASSLDGSGRAGDTQYF. The V gene is TRBV11-3, the J gene TRBJ2-3; 7 bases are shared with TRBD2. Trimming removed 0 bases from V and 5 bases from J; junction bases left unmatched: 11. This CDR3 has 17 amino acids. Germline CDR1 SGHNT, CDR2 YENEEA. Filled out from reference TRBV11-3 and TRBJ2-3, the complete variable domain reads EAGVVQSPRYKIIEKKQPVAFWCNPISGHNTLYWYLQNLGQGPELLIRYENEEAVDDSQLPKDRFSAERLKGVDSTLKIQPAELGDSAVYLCASSLDGSGRAGDTQYFGPGTRLTVL.

The genes are TRBV6-7 and TRBJ2-7; D is ambiguous. TRBV6-7 carries the ORF label, with uncertain function. The CDR3 extends over 12 amino acids. Trimming removed 7 bases from V and 5 bases from J, with 12 bases in between. The DNA of the CDR3 is TGTGCCAGCACCCCCGACAATCACGAGCAGTACGTC. It specifies CASTPDNHEQYV.

This clone was picked up one time. The chain employs TRBV18 and TRBJ2-7, with 9 bases fitting TRBD1. V gave up 3 bases and J gave up 2 bases; unmatched junction bases: 5. Germline-derived CDR1 and CDR2 are KGHSH and LQKENI. The CDR3 is 15 amino acids. CDR3 sequence (DNA): TGTGCCAGCTCACCCCGGACAGGGGCGACCTACGAGCAGTACTTC. It is translated as CASSPRTGATYEQYF.

V and J are TRBV18 and TRBJ1-2; weak D call: TRBD1 (5 bases). The V and J ends lost 3 bases and 1 base respectively, with 9 bases between them. The CDR3 has 14 amino acids. Germline assignment: CDR1 KGHSH and CDR2 LQKENI. The CDR3 protein is CASSPGANNYGYTF. CDR3 sequence (DNA): TGTGCCAGCTCACCTGGGGCCAATAACTATGGCTACACCTTC.

The J gene is TRBJ2-1, the V gene TRBV24-1; 9 bases agree with TRBD2. Germline CDR1 KGHDR, CDR2 SFDVKD. The ends lost 4 bases at V and 0 bases at J; junction bases unmatched: 6. The CDR3 contains 17 residues. CDR3 nucleotides: TGTGCCACCAGTGACCCTGGACTAGCGAGCTCCTACAATGAGCAGTTCTTC. Residues: CATSDPGLASSYNEQFF.

The rearrangement uses TRBV28 and TRBJ1-2; D not resolved. Germline values: CDR1 MDHEN, CDR2 SYDVKM. CDR3 length equals 14 residues. V dropped 6 bases and J dropped 0 bases, with 11 bases sitting between them. In DNA, the CDR3 is TGTGCCAGCAGGGACTCCCTAGCTAACTATGGCTACACCTTC. Residues: CASRDSLANYGYTF.

V and J are TRBV6-2 or TRBV6-3 and TRBJ2-6; unclear D gene. The germline gives CDR1 MNHEY, CDR2 SVGEGT. V was clipped by 2 bases and J by 0 bases, with 14 bases between them. CDR3 length: 18 residues. CDR3 bases: TGTGCCAGCAGTTACATGAACAGTCCTTCCTCTGGGGCCAACGTCCTGACTTTC. It codes for CASSYMNSPSSGANVLTF.

This clone was detected only once. The genes are TRBV28 and TRBJ2-1; TRBD1 matches 7 bases. With 3 bases clipped from V and 2 bases from J, the junction kept 10 bases outside the gene matches. Germline V CDR1 and CDR2: MDHEN, SYDVKM. There are 17 residues in the CDR3. CDR3: CASSFLTGQGPYNEQFF. The CDR3 bases are TGTGCCAGCAGTTTCCTGACAGGGCAGGGACCCTACAATGAGCAGTTCTTC.

V usage is TRBV7-3 and J usage is TRBJ1-2; 8 bases match TRBD1. CDR3 size: 14 residues. The germline CDR1 and CDR2 sequences are SGHTA and FQGTGA. Trimming took 2 bases from V and 7 from J; bases not matched to a gene: 6. The CDR3 sequence is CASSLGAGGFGYTF. In nucleotides, the CDR3 is TGTGCCAGCAGCTTAGGTGCAGGGGGCTTTGGCTACACCTTC.

CDR3 nucleotides: TGTGCCAGCAGATTCACACAGGGTATCAACTATGGCTACACCTTC. It codes for CASRFTQGINYGYTF. The V and J genes are TRBV5-4 and TRBJ1-2, with a weak D call TRBD1 (6 bases). In germline, CDR1 is SGHNT, CDR2 YYREEE (reference sequence). V shed 5 bases and J shed 2 bases, with 16 bases lying between them. The CDR3 spans 15 residues.

The chain is built from TRBV5-6 and TRBJ1-2, with D tentatively TRBD1 (5 bases). Trimming removed 4 bases at V and 10 bases at J, with 17 bases between. The CDR3 consists of 13 residues. The germline V gene has CDR1 SGHDT and CDR2 YYEEEE. The DNA of the CDR3 is TGTGCCAGCAGCACCCGAGCCAGGGTAGCCTACACCTTC. Its translation is CASSTRARVAYTF.

The chain combines TRBV19 with TRBJ1-4, with a weak D call TRBD1 (5 bases). Germline CDR1 reads LNHDA; CDR2 reads SQIVND (reference sequence). This CDR3 spans 14 amino acids. V shed 3 bases and J shed 8 bases, with 13 bases lying between them. The DNA of the CDR3 is TGTGCCAGTAGTATGACCGGGCCAGGGGAAAAACTGTTTTTT. As protein: CASSMTGPGEKLFF.

The genes are TRBV27 and TRBJ2-1, with D unresolved. CDR3 length equals 16 residues. V lost 5 bases, J lost 6 bases, and 20 bases lay in between. Germline values: CDR1 MNHEY, CDR2 SMNVEV (reference sequence). CDR3 bases: TGTGCCAGCAGTCCCATCGGATTATCGCTCATCAATGAGCAGTTCTTC. Encoded protein: CASSPIGLSLINEQFF.

The chain uses TRBV15 and TRBJ2-7; D is ambiguous. The CDR3 covers 14 residues. CDR1 and CDR2 from the germline V gene are LNHNV and YYDKDF (reference sequence). The V end lost 4 bases, the J end lost 0 bases, and 10 bases lay between the germline ends. CDR3 sequence: CATSNGAFSYEQYF. The CDR3 DNA sequence: TGTGCCACCAGCAACGGTGCGTTCTCCTACGAGCAGTACTTC.

The V and J genes are TRBV2 and TRBJ1-2; D unclear. The CDR3 extends over 15 amino acids. In germline, CDR1 is SNHLY, CDR2 FYNNEI. V lost 5 bases and J 5 bases, leaving 18 bases between the germline ends. The CDR3 reads CASSPNLRAEYGYTF. The CDR3 DNA is TGTGCCAGCAGTCCAAACCTTAGGGCAGAGTATGGCTACACCTTC.

The rearrangement links TRBV28 to TRBJ1-5; D gene unclear. CDR3 length: 13 residues. The V end was cut by 5 bases, the J end by 5 bases, with 10 bases between. The germline gives CDR1 MDHEN, CDR2 SYDVKM. In DNA, the CDR3 is TGTGCCAGCAGTCTGTACCCGGATCAGCCCCAGCATTTT. Translation: CASSLYPDQPQHF.